This TCR beta chain was captured by sequencing in a study of T cell responses to AZD1222 COVID-19 vaccine. General observations from the study: Across spike, vaccine-associated CD4 TCRs were found, dominant at 160-218 and 743-854. Nearly half of spike-specific TCRs reportedly go after variant regions that carry no mutations.

Libraries were prepared by immunoSEQ multiplex PCR; TCRdb keeps only in-frame clonotypes and omits some of them. The sample carries 80,000 to 85,000 clones, under 95% recorded once. Trimming shortened V by 7 bases and J by 4 bases, and 23 bases separated the two germline ends. Germline V gene sequence: CDR1 LGHDT, CDR2 YNNKEL (reference sequence). The CDR3 loop spans 16 amino acids. Concerning this clone itself: Antigen specificity is unknown.

The source was peripheral blood, collected 28 days after the second AZD1222 dose. The V and J genes are TRBV3-1 (or the pseudogene TRBV3-2) and TRBJ2-7; the D gene is possibly TRBD2 (7 bases). The receptor was isolated from an adult who received the AZD1222 COVID-19 vaccine. CDR3 sequence: CASTPGVGGGTYEQYF. The CDR3 DNA follows: TGTGCCAGCACCCCCGGGGTAGGGGGAGGGACGTACGAGCAGTACTTC.